These T cell receptor beta chains were read from a single sample in a study of radiation and T cells in renal cell carcinoma. This table comes from immunoSEQ multiplex PCR, and its TCRdb copy is limited to in-frame clones, with some not included. The sample carries about 3,900 clones, over 70% recorded once. The specimen comprised tumor tissue, sampled from a patient whose treatment was nephrectomy without radiotherapy. These receptors were taken from a man aged 45-65 years with renal cell carcinoma. Each CDR3 is given with its conserved first and last residue. A D gene is named only where the DNA matches it firmly. Clone size is given for some rows only: seen once, a few or many times, or a class if the clone is expanded.

length	V	size	D	J	DNA	CDR3
14	TRBV15	.	TRBD1	TRBJ1-1	TGTGCCACCAGCAGGGGACAGGGTGGGACTGAAGCTTTCTTT	CATSRGQGGTEAFF
14	TRBV7-9	few	.	TRBJ2-7	TGTGCCAGCACCCTATTAGAGGGCCGAGGCGAGCAGTACTTC	CASTLLEGRGEQYF
13	TRBV29-1	once	TRBD1	TRBJ2-7	TGCAGCGTTTGGACAGGGGGAAGCTACGAGCAGTACTTC	CSVWTGGSYEQYF
15	TRBV10-2	.	TRBD2	TRBJ2-2	TGCGCCAGCAGTAAGACTAGCGGGAGAACCGGGGAGCTGTTTTTT	CASSKTSGRTGELFF
17	TRBV6-1	.	.	TRBJ2-1	TGTGCCAGCAGTGAACAGACGGGTGGACAGCCGTACAATGAGCAGTTCTTC	CASSEQTGGQPYNEQFF
14	TRBV7-2	once	TRBD2	TRBJ2-1	TGTGCCAGCAGCTCTACCGGGACTAGCGCCGAGCAGTTCTTC	CASSSTGTSAEQFF
15	TRBV4-3	.	TRBD1	TRBJ1-4	TGCGCCAGCAGCAATAGCAGGGGGAGTATTGAAAAACTGTTTTTT	CASSNSRGSIEKLFF
16	TRBV5-6	.	.	TRBJ2-3	TGTGCCAGCAGCTTGGGGCCTAGTCCAGGGATGAATACGCAGTATTTT	CASSLGPSPGMNTQYF
13	TRBV2	.	.	TRBJ2-1	TGTGCCAGCAGCGCCGACAGGCTCAATGAGCAGTTCTTC	CASSADRLNEQFF
15	TRBV27	.	TRBD1	TRBJ1-5	TGTGCCAGCAGGATGACAGGGGTCGGCAATCAGCCCCAGCATTTT	CASRMTGVGNQPQHF
16	TRBV12-5	.	.	TRBJ1-1	TGTGCTAGTGGTTTGAAACCGGGACCGCCGAACACTGAAGCTTTCTTT	CASGLKPGPPNTEAFF
16	TRBV9	.	TRBD1	TRBJ2-1	TGTGCCAGCAGCCCACTAAAGACGGGACAGGGGCGCGAGCAGTTCTTC	CASSPLKTGQGREQFF
14	TRBV9	.	TRBD1	TRBJ1-3	TGTGCCAGCAGCTCGGGACAGCTTTCAAACACCATATATTTT	CASSSGQLSNTIYF
15	TRBV18	.	TRBD1	TRBJ2-2	TGTGCCAGCTCACCACCCCGGACAGGGGTCGTGGAGCTGTTTTTT	CASSPPRTGVVELFF
13	TRBV5-1	once	.	TRBJ1-1	TGCGCCAGCAAGACTCGGGGGGGCACTGAAGCTTTCTTT	CASKTRGGTEAFF